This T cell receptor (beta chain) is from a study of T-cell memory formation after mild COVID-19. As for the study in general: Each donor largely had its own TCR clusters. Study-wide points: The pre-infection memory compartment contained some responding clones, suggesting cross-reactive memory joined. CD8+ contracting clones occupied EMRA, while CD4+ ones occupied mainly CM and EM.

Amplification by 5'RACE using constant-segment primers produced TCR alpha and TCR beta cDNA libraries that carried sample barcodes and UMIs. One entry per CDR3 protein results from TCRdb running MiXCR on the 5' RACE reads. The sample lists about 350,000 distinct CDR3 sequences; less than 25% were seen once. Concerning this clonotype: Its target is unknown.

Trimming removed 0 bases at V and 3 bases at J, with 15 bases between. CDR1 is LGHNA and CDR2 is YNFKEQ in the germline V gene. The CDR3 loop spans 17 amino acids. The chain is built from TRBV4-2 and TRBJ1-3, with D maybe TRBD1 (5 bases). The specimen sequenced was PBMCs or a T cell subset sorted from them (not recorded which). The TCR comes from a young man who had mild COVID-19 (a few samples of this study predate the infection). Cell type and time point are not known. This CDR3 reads CASSQDYGAVVGNTIYF. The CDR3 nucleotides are TGTGCCAGCAGCCAAGATTACGGGGCGGTCGTTGGAAACACCATATATTTT.